This T cell receptor (beta chain) comes out of a study of blood T cell repertoires in COVID-19. Study overall: The United States, Italy and Spain provided the acute and convalescent COVID-19 samples.

The germline CDR1 and CDR2 sequences are SNHLY and FYNNEI. The CDR3 sequence is 14 residues long. V lost 3 bases, J lost 8 bases, and 16 bases lay in between. In the original analysis: Researchers report that nucleated cell counts were estimated from reference gene primer amplification. Method: immunoSEQ multiplex PCR; TCRdb's copy keeps in-frame clones and lacks some. D and trimming come from the DNA, and the V and J calls and clone size come from that table. Here the sample spans some 200,000 clones, about nine tenths being singletons. The sequence was obtained from a woman aged 45-65 years in a cohort exposed to, infected with or recovered from COVID-19 (not recorded which). The chain couples TRBV2 to TRBJ1-2; D possibly corresponds to TRBD1 (5 bases). Material: PBMCs or T cells enriched from blood (not recorded which). This chain's CDR3 is CASSEGGTLGGYTF. The CDR3 DNA reads TGTGCCAGCAGTGAGGGGGGGACGCTCGGCGGCTACACCTTC.